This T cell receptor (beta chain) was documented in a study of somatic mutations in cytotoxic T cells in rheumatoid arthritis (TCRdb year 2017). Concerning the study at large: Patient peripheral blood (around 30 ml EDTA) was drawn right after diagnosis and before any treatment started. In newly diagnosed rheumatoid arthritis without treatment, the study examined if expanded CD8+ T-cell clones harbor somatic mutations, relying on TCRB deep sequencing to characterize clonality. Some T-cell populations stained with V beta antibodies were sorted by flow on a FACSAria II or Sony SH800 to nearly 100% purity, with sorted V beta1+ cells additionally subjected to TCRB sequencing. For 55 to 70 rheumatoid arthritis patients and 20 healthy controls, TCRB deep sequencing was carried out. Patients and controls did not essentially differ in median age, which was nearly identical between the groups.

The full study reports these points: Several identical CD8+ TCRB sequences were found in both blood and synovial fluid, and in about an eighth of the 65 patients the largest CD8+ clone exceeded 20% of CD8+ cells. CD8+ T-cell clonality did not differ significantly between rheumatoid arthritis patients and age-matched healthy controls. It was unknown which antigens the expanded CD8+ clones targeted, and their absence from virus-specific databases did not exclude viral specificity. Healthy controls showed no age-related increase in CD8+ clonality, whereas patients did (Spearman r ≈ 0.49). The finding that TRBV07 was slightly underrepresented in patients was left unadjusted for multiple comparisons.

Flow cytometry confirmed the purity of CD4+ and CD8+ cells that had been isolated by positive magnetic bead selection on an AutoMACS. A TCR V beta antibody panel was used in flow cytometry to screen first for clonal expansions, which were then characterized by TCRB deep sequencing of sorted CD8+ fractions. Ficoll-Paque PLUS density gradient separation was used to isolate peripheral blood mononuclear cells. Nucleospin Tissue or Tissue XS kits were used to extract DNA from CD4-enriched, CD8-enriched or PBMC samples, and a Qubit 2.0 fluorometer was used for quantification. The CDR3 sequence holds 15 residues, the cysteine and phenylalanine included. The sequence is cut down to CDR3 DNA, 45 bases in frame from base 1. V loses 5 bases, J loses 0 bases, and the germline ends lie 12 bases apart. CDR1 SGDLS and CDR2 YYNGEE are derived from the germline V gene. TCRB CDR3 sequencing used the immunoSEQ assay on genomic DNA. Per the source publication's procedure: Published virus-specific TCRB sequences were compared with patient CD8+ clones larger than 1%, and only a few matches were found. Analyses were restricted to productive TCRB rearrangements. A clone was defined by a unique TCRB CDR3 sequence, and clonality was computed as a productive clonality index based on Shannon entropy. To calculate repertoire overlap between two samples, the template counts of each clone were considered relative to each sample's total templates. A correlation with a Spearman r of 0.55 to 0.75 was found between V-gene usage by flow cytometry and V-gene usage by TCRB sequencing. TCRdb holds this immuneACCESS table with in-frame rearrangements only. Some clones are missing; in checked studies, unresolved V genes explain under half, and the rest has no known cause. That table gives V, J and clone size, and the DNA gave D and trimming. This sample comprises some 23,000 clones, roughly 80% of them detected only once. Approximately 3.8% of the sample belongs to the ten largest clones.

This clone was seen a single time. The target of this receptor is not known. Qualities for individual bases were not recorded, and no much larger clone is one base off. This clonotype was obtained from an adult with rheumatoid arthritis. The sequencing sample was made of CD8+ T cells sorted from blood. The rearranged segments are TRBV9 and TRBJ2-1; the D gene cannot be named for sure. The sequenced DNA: TGTGCCAGCAGAAATGAGGAGAGCTCCTACAATGAGCAGTTCTTC. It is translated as CASRNEESSYNEQFF.